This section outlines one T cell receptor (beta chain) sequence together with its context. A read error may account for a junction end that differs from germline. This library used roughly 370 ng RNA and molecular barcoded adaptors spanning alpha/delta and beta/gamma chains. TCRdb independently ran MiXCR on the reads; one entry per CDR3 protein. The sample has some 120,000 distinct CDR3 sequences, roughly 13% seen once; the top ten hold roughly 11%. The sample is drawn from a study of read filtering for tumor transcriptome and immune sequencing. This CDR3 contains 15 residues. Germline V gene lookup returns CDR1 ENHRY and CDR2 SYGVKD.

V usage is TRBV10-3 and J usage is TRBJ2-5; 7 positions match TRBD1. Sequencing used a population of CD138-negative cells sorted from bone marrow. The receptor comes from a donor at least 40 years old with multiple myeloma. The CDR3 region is CATAPRGTVQETQYF. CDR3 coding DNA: TGTGCCACCGCACCGAGGGGGACAGTTCAAGAGACTCAGTACTTC.